The 30 T cell receptor beta chains given below trace back to one sample, sequenced in a study of early T cells in non-severe SARS-CoV-2 infection. TCRdb re-analysed the 5' RACE reads in MiXCR, keeping a single row per CDR3 protein. The sample consists of about 36,000 distinct CDR3 sequences, 9.9% of them appearing once. The specimen sequenced was whole blood. The receptors originated from an adult who was a healthcare worker with PCR-confirmed SARS-CoV-2 infection or an uninfected control (not recorded which).

This clonotype was observed a few times. The V and J genes are TRBV19 and TRBJ1-2; D not certain. V lost 4 bases to trimming and J lost 1 base, with 13 bases between them. Germline V lookup: CDR1 LNHDA, CDR2 SQIVND (reference sequence). The length of the CDR3 is 15 residues. CDR3 sequence (DNA): TGTGCCAGTAGTAGGCTGGGAGAGGTTAACTATGGCTACACCTTC. It is translated as CASSRLGEVNYGYTF.

This clonotype was observed a handful of times. The rearrangement joins TRBV5-1 to TRBJ1-6; D is unclear. In germline, CDR1 is SGHRS, CDR2 YFSETQ. The CDR3 runs 14 residues. The germline V and J ends were trimmed by 4 bases and 8 bases, with 13 bases remaining between them. The CDR3 DNA follows: TGCGCCAGCAGCAACGCGGGTTTCGATTCACCCCTCCACTTT. It yields the protein CASSNAGFDSPLHF.

This clonotype was seen ten or more times. The V and J genes are TRBV6-2 or TRBV6-3 and TRBJ1-5; tentative D call: TRBD1 (5 bases). CDR3 length: 15 residues. Germline-derived CDR1 and CDR2 are MNHEY and SVGEGT. The ends were cut back, 7 bases at V and 7 bases at J, with 20 bases in the middle. The CDR3 DNA reads TGTGCCAGCACCAGGGACGGTACCTCCATGCAGCCCCAGCATTTT. Its protein product is CASTRDGTSMQPQHF.

This clonotype was observed at least ten times. The chain recombines TRBV6-6 with TRBJ1-3; D is uncertain. The germline V gene has CDR1 MNHNY and CDR2 SVGAGI (reference sequence). The CDR3 consists of 13 residues. V was cut by 6 bases and J by 4 bases, with 10 bases left in between. CDR3 nucleotides: TGTGCCAGCAGCCCCACGAGGGGAAACACCATATATTTT. It yields the protein CASSPTRGNTIYF.

Many counts were recorded for this clonotype. V is TRBV5-4 and J is TRBJ2-1, with D unresolved. V was pared by 2 bases and J by 5 bases, with 17 bases between. The length of the CDR3 is 16 residues. CDR1 and CDR2 from the germline V gene are SGHNT and YYREEE (reference sequence). The CDR3 DNA reads as TGTGCCAGCAGCTTTACTTCCTGGGGTGGACACAATGAGCAGTTCTTC. Its translation: CASSFTSWGGHNEQFF.

In its sample, this clonotype was seen many times. The chain carries TRBV29-1 and TRBJ1-1, with unresolved D. Trimming stripped 7 bases from V and 0 bases from J, with 12 bases between. Germline-derived CDR1 and CDR2 are SQVTM and ANQGSEA. This CDR3 contains 13 residues. CDR3 protein: CSGKTSMNTEAFF. CDR3 nucleotide sequence: TGCAGCGGAAAGACAAGCATGAACACTGAAGCTTTCTTT.

This clonotype came up many times. This chain connects TRBV12-3 or TRBV12-4 to TRBJ1-2; D possibly corresponds to TRBD1 (6 bases). V lost 2 bases to trimming and J lost 6 bases, with 13 bases between them. This CDR3 contains 14 residues. CDR3 nucleotide sequence: TGTGCCAGCAGTTTAAGGACAGAGGAAGATGGCTACACCTTC. This sequence encodes CASSLRTEEDGYTF.

This clonotype was seen ten or more times. The V and J genes are TRBV3-1 and TRBJ2-1; D remains unclear. Germline CDR1 and CDR2: LGHDT and YNNKEL (reference sequence). The V end was cut by 1 base, the J end by 6 bases, with 19 bases between. The CDR3 is 17 amino acids. The CDR3 nucleotides read TGTGCCAGCAGCCAAGTTGTGGGCGGACGGAAGATCAATGAGCAGTTCTTC. This sequence encodes CASSQVVGGRKINEQFF.

This chain joins TRBV5-1 and TRBJ2-7; D not resolved. Germline V lookup: CDR1 SGHRS, CDR2 YFSETQ. The CDR3 is made up of 13 amino acids. V shed 0 bases and J shed 0 bases, with 4 bases lying between them. CDR3 loop: CASSLAGSYEQYF. In DNA form, the CDR3 reads TGCGCCAGCAGCTTGGCCGGCTCCTACGAGCAGTACTTC.

The chain uses TRBV5-1 and TRBJ2-7, with D perhaps matching TRBD1 (6 bases). Germline CDR1 SGHRS, CDR2 YFSETQ. V lost 4 bases and J lost 0, with 20 bases in between. This CDR3 has 17 residues. This chain's CDR3 is CASSARNGTDSSYEQYF. CDR3 DNA: TGCGCCAGCAGCGCAAGAAATGGGACGGACAGCTCCTACGAGCAGTACTTC.

The sample holds a few counts of this clonotype. This chain links TRBV28 with TRBJ2-1; no definite D call. CDR1 MDHEN and CDR2 SYDVKM come from the germline V gene. With 8 bases removed from V and 4 bases from J, the gap between germline ends came to 9 bases. There are 12 residues in the CDR3. As DNA, the CDR3 is TGTGCCAGCTGCACCCAATACAATGAGCAGTTCTTC. Its translation: CASCTQYNEQFF.

V is TRBV7-2 and J is TRBJ1-2; D gene unclear. The CDR3 consists of 15 residues. V shed 2 bases and J shed 2 bases, with 12 bases lying between them. Germline-derived CDR1 and CDR2 are SGHTA and FQGNSA. CDR3 sequence reads: CASSLLGLSNYGYTF. CDR3 nucleotide sequence: TGTGCCAGCAGCTTACTGGGTTTGTCCAACTATGGCTACACCTTC.

This clonotype occurred many times. The gene calls are TRBV25-1 and TRBJ1-2; 8 bases agree with TRBD1. J gave up 6 bases and V 6 bases, and 9 bases lay outside the gene matches. CDR1 MGHDK and CDR2 SYGVNS come from the germline V gene. There are 14 residues in the CDR3. The CDR3: CASSARDRFHGYTF. The CDR3 nucleotides are TGTGCCAGCAGCGCGAGGGACAGGTTTCATGGCTACACCTTC.

This clonotype was seen repeatedly, ten times or more. This chain joins TRBV20-1 and TRBJ1-1; 7 bases align to TRBD1. V lost 0 bases to trimming and J lost 0 bases; unmatched junction nucleotides: 10. The CDR3 spans 17 residues. Per germline, CDR1 DFQATT and CDR2 SNEGSKA (reference sequence). Here the CDR3 reads CSARDGTDPHLNTEAFF. The CDR3 coding sequence is TGCAGTGCTAGAGACGGGACAGACCCACATTTGAACACTGAAGCTTTCTTT.

This clonotype was counted many times. The chain joins TRBV5-1 to TRBJ1-1; unclear D gene. V lost 0 bases and J lost 4, with 4 bases in between. Germline V gene sequence: CDR1 SGHRS, CDR2 YFSETQ. The CDR3 has 12 residues. Here the CDR3 reads CASSLEGTEAFF. DNA for the CDR3: TGCGCCAGCAGCTTGGAGGGCACTGAAGCTTTCTTT. The whole variable domain, filled in from reference TRBV5-1 and TRBJ1-1, reads KAGVTQTPRYLIKTRGQQVTLSCSPISGHRSVSWYQQTPGQGLQFLFEYFSETQRNKGNFPGRFSGRQFSNSRSEMNVSTLELGDSALYLCASSLEGTEAFFGQGTRLTVV.

This clonotype was seen many times. The chain recombines TRBV6-2 or TRBV6-3 with TRBJ1-1, with D possibly being TRBD1 (6 bases). Germline V gene sequence: CDR1 MNHEY, CDR2 SVGEGT. There are 13 residues in the CDR3. V was shortened by 5 bases and J by 4 bases, with 11 bases between the two germline ends. The DNA of the CDR3 is TGTGCCAGCAGTCCCACAGGGATCACTGAAGCTTTCTTT. As protein: CASSPTGITEAFF.

This clonotype appeared a few times. This chain joins TRBV29-1 and TRBJ2-3; tentative D call: TRBD2 (6 bases). CDR3 length: 16 amino acids. V was cut by 6 bases and J by 2 bases, with 21 bases left in between. Per germline, CDR1 SQVTM and CDR2 ANQGSEA. This chain's CDR3 is CSVRPTTGTATDTQYF. CDR3 nucleotide sequence: TGCAGCGTCCGCCCGACCACCGGGACTGCCACAGATACGCAGTATTTT.

This clonotype was picked up many times. The V call is TRBV6-2 or TRBV6-3, the J call TRBJ2-5, with TRBD2 matching 9 bases. Germline loops: CDR1 MNHEY, CDR2 SVGEGT. The V gene end was trimmed by 2 bases and the J gene end by 4 bases; junction bases not matched to a gene: 11. This CDR3 contains 17 residues. The CDR3 sequence is CASSYTTAGGWRETQYF. CDR3 sequence (DNA): TGTGCCAGCAGTTACACCACAGCGGGGGGATGGAGAGAGACCCAGTACTTC.

There are a few counts of this clonotype. A much bigger clone sits one base away, suggesting this may be a read error. This chain connects TRBV7-2 to TRBJ2-3; no clear D gene. The CDR3 length is 11 residues. CDR1 is SGHTA, CDR2 FQGNSA, per germline. Trimming took off 2 bases at V and 4 bases at J, with 1 base between the two ends. CDR3 protein: CASSLPDTQYF. In DNA, the CDR3 is TGTGCCAGCAGCTTACCAGATACGCAGTATTTT.

This clonotype came up many times. CDR3 coding DNA: TGTGCCAGCAGTTCCGTTAATTCACCCCTCCACTTT. This translates into CASSSVNSPLHF. The J gene is TRBJ1-6, the V gene TRBV28; unclear D gene. CDR1 is MDHEN and CDR2 is SYDVKM in the germline V gene. V gave up 4 bases and J gave up 6 bases, with 4 bases separating them. This CDR3 has 12 residues.

This clonotype was counted at least ten times. V and J are TRBV7-2 and TRBJ2-3; no clear D. V gave up 0 bases and J gave up 2 bases, with 0 bases separating them. The CDR3 runs to 12 residues. Germline CDR1 and CDR2: SGHTA and FQGNSA. Here the CDR3 reads CASSLATDTQYF. The CDR3 bases are TGTGCCAGCAGCTTAGCCACAGATACGCAGTATTTT.

The CDR3 DNA reads as TGCGCCAGCAGTCAACAGGTCTCTGGGGCCAACGTCCTGACTTTC. It codes for CASSQQVSGANVLTF. J is TRBJ2-6 and V is TRBV4-3; possible D gene TRBD1, 5 bases. The CDR3 spans 15 residues. Germline V gene lookup returns CDR1 LGHNA and CDR2 YSLEER. V lost 6 bases to trimming and J lost 0 bases, with 9 bases between them.

This clonotype was recorded at least ten times. V usage is TRBV7-9 and J usage is TRBJ2-1; D may be TRBD1 or TRBD2 (5 bases each). V shed 4 bases and J shed 8 bases, with 24 bases lying between them. The V gene's germline CDR1 is SEHNR and CDR2 FQNEAQ (reference sequence). This CDR3 spans 17 amino acids. The CDR3 reads CASSSLWGLGGADEQFF. The CDR3 coding sequence is TGTGCCAGCAGCTCTTTATGGGGGTTAGGAGGAGCTGATGAGCAGTTCTTC.

This clonotype was detected many times. This chain uses TRBV11-2 with TRBJ2-2, with TRBD1 matching 8 bases. This CDR3 is built from 15 residues. J lost 6 bases, V lost 5 bases, and 8 bases had no gene match. Germline CDR1 is SGHAT and CDR2 is FQNNGV. CDR3 nucleotides: TGTGCCAGCAGCCAAGACAGGGGAGGCGCCGGGGAGCTGTTTTTT. Protein: CASSQDRGGAGELFF.

This clonotype was counted between two and nine times. The gene calls are TRBV20-1 and TRBJ1-2, with TRBD1 identical over 7 bases. Germline lookup yields CDR1 DFQATT and CDR2 SNEGSKA (reference sequence). J was trimmed by 5 bases and V by 3 bases; bases with no gene match: 6. The CDR3 length is 13 residues. The DNA of the CDR3 is TGCAGTGCTAGTCGGGACAGTCCATATGGCTACACCTTC. Amino acid sequence: CSASRDSPYGYTF.

This clonotype was counted between two and nine times. V usage is TRBV2 and J usage is TRBJ2-5, with D unresolved. Germline CDR1 reads SNHLY; CDR2 reads FYNNEI. The CDR3 extends over 11 amino acids. V lost 3 bases to trimming and J lost 1 base, with 0 bases between them. In nucleotides, the CDR3 is TGTGCCAGCAGTGACCAAGAGACCCAGTACTTC. It codes for CASSDQETQYF.

This clonotype was found a few times. The chain joins TRBV7-2 to TRBJ2-5; TRBD2 agrees at 9 bases. There are 16 residues in the CDR3. V lost 5 bases and J lost 1; bases outside the gene matches: 8. The germline V gene has CDR1 SGHTA and CDR2 FQGNSA. CDR3 in amino acids: CASSQLAGSLQETQYF. The CDR3, as DNA: TGTGCCAGCAGCCAACTAGCGGGTTCCCTCCAAGAGACCCAGTACTTC.

This clonotype was seen ten or more times. The genes are TRBV28 and TRBJ1-2; perhaps TRBD1 as D (5 bases). The CDR3 covers 15 residues. V lost 8 bases to trimming and J lost 4 bases, with 20 bases between them. The germline CDR1 and CDR2 sequences are MDHEN and SYDVKM. The CDR3 region is CASQTAGRPFYGYTF. In DNA, the CDR3 is TGTGCCAGCCAGACAGCGGGGCGCCCCTTCTATGGCTACACCTTC.

This sequence joins TRBV11-3 and TRBJ2-2, with D perhaps matching TRBD1 (6 bases). Trimming removed 7 bases from V and 5 bases from J, with 11 bases in between. The CDR3 sequence is 13 residues long. Germline CDR1 reads SGHNT; CDR2 reads YENEEA. CDR3 residues: CASTGDGTGELFF. For the CDR3, the DNA is TGTGCCAGCACAGGGGACGGTACCGGGGAGCTGTTTTTT.

Ten or more counts support this clonotype. The rearrangement uses TRBV5-1 and TRBJ2-3; 7 nucleotides agree with TRBD2. V lost 5 bases and J lost 0; bases outside the gene matches: 9. The germline V gene has CDR1 SGHRS and CDR2 YFSETQ. The CDR3 extends over 16 amino acids. Here the CDR3 DNA reads TGCGCCAGCAGTTCTCAGCGGGGAGCAAGCACAGATACGCAGTATTTT. Its translation: CASSSQRGASTDTQYF. Full variable domain (remainder filled in from reference TRBV5-1 and TRBJ2-3): KAGVTQTPRYLIKTRGQQVTLSCSPISGHRSVSWYQQTPGQGLQFLFEYFSETQRNKGNFPGRFSGRQFSNSRSEMNVSTLELGDSALYLCASSSQRGASTDTQYFGPGTRLTVL.